The T cell receptor beta chain under discussion was sequenced for a study of cytomegalovirus exposure and HLA in healthy donors. Comment on this clone: Its antigen is undetermined.

The junction had 9 bases not matched to a gene; V was cut back by 0 bases and J by 7 bases. Germline assignment: CDR1 MGHRA and CDR2 YSYEKL. This CDR3 region has 17 residues. Data came from immunoSEQ multiplex PCR; TCRdb stores just in-frame clones and leaves some out. The table includes about 190,000 clones, about 83% detected once. Study results and caveats: It was found in a later analysis that first-cohort TCR clusters tended to co-occur in the approximately 120 validation repertoires.

Sequencing used PBMCs. The receptor was derived from a young woman in good health and CMV-seronegative. The chain combines TRBV4-1 with TRBJ1-4; 9 nucleotides agree with TRBD1. The CDR3 DNA follows: TGCGCCAGCAGCCAAGATGGAGGGACAGGGAGGAGTGAAAAACTGTTTTTT. It encodes CASSQDGGTGRSEKLFF.